The 26 T cell receptor beta chains below come from one sample, sequenced in a study of OX40 agonist ivuxolimab in advanced cancers. Repertoires were generated with immunoSEQ multiplex PCR, while TCRdb's copy carries only in-frame clones and drops some. The data show tens of thousands of clones, roughly 89% seen once. The specimen was CD4+ or CD8+ T cells sorted from blood, collected in a trial of the OX40 agonist ivuxolimab. These receptor sequences come from an adult with an advanced solid tumor such as melanoma, head and neck, liver or kidney cancer.

The chain combines TRBV9 with TRBJ2-5, with D perhaps matching TRBD1 or TRBD2 (6 bases each). CDR1 is SGDLS and CDR2 is YYNGEE in the germline V gene. The CDR3 has 15 residues. V gave up 3 bases and J gave up 5 bases, with 17 bases separating them. CDR3 loop: CASSGRAGEAETQYF. CDR3 in DNA: TGTGCCAGCAGCGGGAGGGCAGGGGAGGCGGAGACCCAGTACTTC.

J is TRBJ1-4 and V is TRBV19; TRBD1 matches 7 bases. CDR3 length: 12 residues. V dropped 10 bases and J dropped 8; count of bases not matched to a gene: 7. Germline V gene lookup returns CDR1 LNHDA and CDR2 SQIVND (reference sequence). The chain's CDR3 is CATSTGPEKLFF. In DNA form, the CDR3 reads TGTGCCACCTCGACAGGGCCAGAAAAACTGTTTTTT. The full variable domain, completed using reference TRBV19 and TRBJ1-4, is DGGITQSPKYLFRKEGQNVTLSCEQNLNHDAMYWYRQDPGQGLRLIYYSQIVNDFQKGDIAEGYSVSREKKESFPLTVTSAQKNPTAFYLCATSTGPEKLFFGSGTQLSVL.

The V and J genes are TRBV6-1 and TRBJ2-7; TRBD1 is a possible D gene (7 bases). Per germline, CDR1 MNHNS and CDR2 SASEGT. The length of the CDR3 is 15 residues. V lost 7 bases and J 5 bases, leaving 21 bases between the germline ends. CDR3 protein: CASIPRRGRGDEQYF. The DNA for the CDR3 is TGTGCCAGCATCCCCAGGCGGGGCAGGGGGGACGAGCAGTACTTC.

The chain carries TRBV30 and TRBJ2-1, with 11 bases identical to TRBD2. With 3 bases clipped from V and 5 bases from J, the junction kept 9 bases outside the gene matches. Germline loops: CDR1 GTSNPN, CDR2 SVGIG (reference sequence). This CDR3 is built from 16 residues. The CDR3 protein is CAWSPPGLAANNEQFF. CDR3 coding DNA: TGTGCCTGGAGCCCTCCGGGACTAGCGGCGAACAATGAGCAGTTCTTC.

The chain recombines TRBV5-1 with TRBJ1-2, with D maybe TRBD1 (6 bases). The germline V and J ends were trimmed by 4 bases and 0 bases, with 19 bases remaining between them. Germline V gene lookup returns CDR1 SGHRS and CDR2 YFSETQ. The CDR3 covers 17 residues. CDR3 nucleotides: TGCGCCAGCAGCCACGATGACAGGTTTGGGACTAACTATGGCTACACCTTC. Protein product: CASSHDDRFGTNYGYTF.

The rearrangement uses TRBV10-3 and TRBJ1-1, with D perhaps matching TRBD1 (5 bases). In germline, CDR1 is ENHRY, CDR2 SYGVKD. V shed 4 bases and J shed 5 bases, with 14 bases lying between them. This CDR3 contains 14 residues. Here the CDR3 reads CAISVGGEGTEAFF. In DNA, the CDR3 is TGTGCCATCAGTGTTGGGGGAGAGGGGACTGAAGCTTTCTTT.

V and J are TRBV27 and TRBJ2-3; possibly TRBD1 or TRBD2 for D (6 bases each). The V end lost 6 bases, the J end lost 5 bases, and 9 bases lay between the germline ends. CDR3 length: 12 amino acids. The germline V gene encodes CDR1 MNHEY and CDR2 SMNVEV (reference sequence). CDR3 amino acids: CASRRGEDTQYF. DNA for the CDR3: TGTGCCAGCAGGAGGGGGGAAGATACGCAGTATTTT.

This chain links TRBV6-1 with TRBJ1-4; D ambiguous. There are 15 residues in the CDR3. The germline V and J ends were trimmed by 1 base and 4 bases, with 10 bases remaining between them. Germline V gives CDR1 MNHNS, CDR2 SASEGT. This CDR3 reads CASSEVIGGNEKLFF. As DNA, the CDR3 is TGTGCCAGCAGTGAAGTCATAGGCGGTAATGAAAAACTGTTTTTT.

J is TRBJ2-3 and V is TRBV7-9; D is undetermined. This CDR3 is 18 amino acids long. The V and J ends lost 5 bases and 4 bases respectively, with 25 bases between them. Germline V gives CDR1 SEHNR, CDR2 FQNEAQ (reference sequence). The CDR3 nucleotides are TGTGCCAGCAGCCCAGCCGCAGGTGGCACTGATCGGCCAGATACGCAGTATTTT. Its protein product is CASSPAAGGTDRPDTQYF.

The V and J genes are TRBV4-2 and TRBJ2-3, with TRBD2 matching 8 bases. The germline V gene encodes CDR1 LGHNA and CDR2 YNFKEQ. The CDR3 consists of 15 residues. Trimming took 3 bases from V and 3 from J; bases not matched to a gene: 5. CDR3 nucleotides: TGTGCCAGCAGCCATCCCGGACTAGCTACAGATACGCAGTATTTT. Encoded protein: CASSHPGLATDTQYF.

The chain combines TRBV7-2 with TRBJ2-7; D not resolved. V lost 1 base and J 4 bases, leaving 11 bases between the germline ends. Germline CDR1 SGHTA, CDR2 FQGNSA. The CDR3 extends over 14 amino acids. The CDR3 reads CASSLDVVMYEQYF. CDR3 in DNA: TGTGCCAGCAGCTTAGATGTAGTCATGTACGAGCAGTACTTC.

The rearrangement links TRBV28 to TRBJ1-1, with D possibly TRBD1 on 5 matching bases. Germline V gene lookup returns CDR1 MDHEN and CDR2 SYDVKM. The V gene lost 3 bases and the J gene lost 5 bases, with 16 bases spanning the gap. The CDR3 sequence is 15 residues long. CDR3 DNA sequence: TGTGCCAGCAGTTTTGAGGACCGCCGGGGGACTGAAGCTTTCTTT. The encoded protein is CASSFEDRRGTEAFF.

This clone came up a few times. The chain has TRBV21-1 and TRBJ1-5. TRBV21-1 is a pseudogene segment. The length of the CDR3 is 15 residues. The CDR3 loop reads CASSLSQAGLGPQHF. The CDR3 DNA reads as TGTGCCAGCAGTCTTTCCCAGGCAGGCCTAGGGCCCCAGCATTTT.

The chain recombines TRBV7-9 with TRBJ1-3; D may be TRBD1 (5 bases). V was trimmed by 2 bases and J by 0 bases, leaving 14 bases between them. The length of the CDR3 is 17 residues. Germline V gene sequence: CDR1 SEHNR, CDR2 FQNEAQ (reference sequence). CDR3 sequence (DNA): TGTGCCAGCAGCTTATCGTGGCAGGGCCGCTCTGGAAACACCATATATTTT. Translation gives CASSLSWQGRSGNTIYF.

The rearrangement uses TRBV18 and TRBJ2-6, with 9 positions matching TRBD1. Germline trimming cut 3 bases from V and 2 bases from J; bases unmatched to any gene: 8. The CDR3 is 18 amino acids. Germline V gene data show CDR1 as KGHSH and CDR2 as LQKENI. As DNA, the CDR3 is TGTGCCAGCTCACCTAATACGGGACAGGGCCCTGGGGCCAACGTCCTGACTTTC. Translated: CASSPNTGQGPGANVLTF.

This sequence joins TRBV7-6 and TRBJ2-7; D possibly corresponds to TRBD1 (7 bases). Germline V gives CDR1 SGHVS, CDR2 FNYEAQ. There are 13 residues in the CDR3. V was shortened by 5 bases and J by 10 bases, with 18 bases between the two germline ends. The CDR3 spells CASSPSTGRLQYF. The CDR3 nucleotides are TGTGCCAGCAGCCCCTCGACAGGGAGGCTCCAGTACTTC.

For this clone: Relative to the germline gene, one junction end is altered; a read error may explain this. This chain links TRBV11-2 with TRBJ1-4, with D maybe TRBD1 (5 bases). This CDR3 is built from 13 residues. Germline loops: CDR1 SGHAT, CDR2 FQNNGV. The CDR3 nucleotides are TGTGCCAGCAGCATAGAGACAGCTGAAAAACTGTTTTTT. Protein product: CASSIETAEKLFF.

The V gene is TRBV29-1, the J gene TRBJ1-2, with 12 bases that match TRBD1. Germline V gene lookup returns CDR1 SQVTM and CDR2 ANQGSEA. This CDR3 region has 13 residues. V gave up 3 bases and J gave up 5 bases; unmatched junction bases: 1. As DNA, the CDR3 is TGCAGCGTTGAGGGACAGGGGGCTTATGGCTACACCTTC. This gives the protein CSVEGQGAYGYTF.

The rearrangement links TRBV28 to TRBJ1-1; D is possibly TRBD1 (5 bases). Germline V lookup: CDR1 MDHEN, CDR2 SYDVKM. The V end lost 2 bases, the J end lost 2 bases, and 15 bases lay between the germline ends. The CDR3 consists of 16 residues. The CDR3 sequence: CASSLISTASNTEAFF. The CDR3 nucleotides are TGTGCCAGCAGTTTAATTTCGACAGCCAGCAACACTGAAGCTTTCTTT. Drawing the rest from reference TRBV28 and TRBJ1-1, the complete variable domain is DVKVTQSSRYLVKRTGEKVFLECVQDMDHENMFWYRQDPGLGLRLIYFSYDVKMKEKGDIPEGYSVSREKKERFSLILESASTNQTSMYLCASSLISTASNTEAFFGQGTRLTVV.

This chain links TRBV7-8 with TRBJ2-5; D not resolved. CDR3 length: 17 residues. V was trimmed by 0 bases and J by 0 bases, leaving 14 bases between them. In germline, CDR1 is SGHVS, CDR2 FQNEAQ. The CDR3 here is CASSLAGWAGYQETQYF. In DNA, the CDR3 is TGTGCCAGCAGCTTAGCGGGGTGGGCCGGATACCAAGAGACCCAGTACTTC.

The chain uses TRBV30 and TRBJ1-2, with 7 bases aligning to TRBD1. This CDR3 is 14 amino acids long. Germline loops: CDR1 GTSNPN, CDR2 SVGIG (reference sequence). Trimming cost V 4 bases and J 2 bases; bases outside gene matches: 7. This chain's CDR3 is CAWMGRDRNYGYTF. The CDR3 DNA reads TGTGCCTGGATGGGCCGGGACAGAAACTATGGCTACACCTTC. Full variable domain (rest looked up from reference TRBV30 and TRBJ1-2): SQTIHQWPATLVQPVGSPLSLECTVEGTSNPNLYWYRQAAGRGLQLLFYSVGIGQISSEVPQNLSASRPQDRQFILSSKKLLLSDSGFYLCAWMGRDRNYGYTFGSGTRLTVV.

The chain uses TRBV4-3 and TRBJ2-1; D is undetermined. This CDR3 is 14 amino acids long. V lost 0 bases and J lost 5, with 8 bases in between. The germline gives CDR1 LGHNA, CDR2 YSLEER. For the CDR3, the DNA is TGCGCCAGCAGCCAAGATTGGCGGAACAATGAGCAGTTCTTC. This codes for CASSQDWRNNEQFF.

The rearrangement links TRBV5-4 to TRBJ2-1; tentatively, D is TRBD2 (5 bases). The CDR3 is 16 amino acids. V lost 0 bases and J lost 1, with 11 bases in between. Germline V gene lookup returns CDR1 SGHNT and CDR2 YYREEE (reference sequence). The DNA of the CDR3 is TGTGCCAGCAGCTTGGATCAGCGGTCTTCCTACAATGAGCAGTTCTTC. This sequence encodes CASSLDQRSSYNEQFF.

This chain uses TRBV6-1 with TRBJ2-7; 10 bases agree with TRBD2. V lost 3 bases to trimming and J lost 5 bases; unmatched junction nucleotides: 19. The V gene's germline CDR1 is MNHNS and CDR2 SASEGT. CDR3 length: 19 amino acids. The CDR3 protein is CASSEKTGGLAGAGDEQYF. Here the CDR3 DNA reads TGTGCCAGCAGTGAGAAAACGGGAGGTCTAGCGGGGGCAGGGGACGAGCAGTACTTC.

This CDR3 reads CASSIRTSRGSPLHF. The CDR3 nucleotides are TGTGCCAGTAGTATTCGGACAAGTCGGGGTTCACCCCTCCACTTT. The chain recombines TRBV19 with TRBJ1-6; tentative D call: TRBD1 (5 bases). The CDR3 consists of 15 residues. Trimming removed 3 bases at V and 9 bases at J, with 15 bases between. The germline V gene encodes CDR1 LNHDA and CDR2 SQIVND (reference sequence).

This sequence joins TRBV4-2 and TRBJ2-1, with 8 bases lining up with TRBD2. Losses at the gene ends were 3 bases for V and 9 bases for J; bases not matched to a gene: 7. There are 14 residues in the CDR3. Germline CDR1 and CDR2: LGHNA and YNFKEQ. CDR3 sequence reads: CASSQATSEGEQFF. CDR3 nucleotides: TGTGCCAGCAGCCAGGCGACTAGCGAGGGTGAGCAGTTCTTC.